This T cell receptor beta chain was identified in a study of OX40 agonist ivuxolimab in advanced cancers. Remarks on this clone: The antigen remains unidentified.

Study-wide findings and caveats: Compared with others, partial responders at 0.1-3.0 mg/kg displayed clonal expansion among the lowest.

Baseline, cycle 4 day 1, and cycle 7 day 1 were the blood sampling points. Using immunoSEQ multiplex PCR, the repertoire was profiled, and TCRdb retains in-frame clones only, with some absent. Of about 80,000 clones detected, approximately 92% appear once; the ten largest clones hold about 8.6%. The germline gives CDR1 SGHRS, CDR2 YFSETQ. The ends lost 4 bases at V and 3 bases at J; junction bases unmatched: 11. The CDR3 runs to 19 residues. This chain joins TRBV5-1 and TRBJ2-3, with TRBD2 matching over 16 bases. This TCR derives from an adult with an advanced solid tumor such as melanoma, head and neck, liver or kidney cancer. The sequencing here drew on CD4+ or CD8+ T cells sorted from blood, taken in a trial of the OX40 agonist ivuxolimab. DNA of the CDR3: TGCGCCAGCAGCCTCCTGTCCGGGACTAGCGGGGGGGCGACAGATACGCAGTATTTT. This gives the protein CASSLLSGTSGGATDTQYF.